The next 30 T cell receptor beta chains were all read from a single sample in a study of T cell responses to AZD1222 COVID-19 vaccine. Profiled with immunoSEQ multiplex PCR; TCRdb holds only in-frame clones, not every one. The table shows around 130,000 clones, with just under 95% occurring only once. The input for sequencing was peripheral blood, taken on day 0 of AZD1222 vaccination. All receptors come from an adult in good health.

The chain combines TRBV5-1 with TRBJ1-3; 9 bases align to TRBD1. Trimming at V came to 4 bases and at J to 8 bases, leaving 7 bases not matched to a gene. Germline V gives CDR1 SGHRS, CDR2 YFSETQ. The CDR3 contains 14 residues. The CDR3 protein is CASSLSRDRDTIYF. The CDR3 nucleotides read TGCGCCAGCAGCCTGTCCCGGGACAGGGACACCATATATTTT.

The V call is TRBV7-6, the J call TRBJ2-3; D is uncertain. This CDR3 comprises 15 residues. CDR1 and CDR2 from the germline V gene are SGHVS and FNYEAQ. V gave up 1 base and J gave up 0 bases, with 8 bases separating them. CDR3 protein: CASSLVSPSTDTQYF. For the CDR3, the DNA is TGTGCCAGCAGCTTAGTGTCCCCTAGCACAGATACGCAGTATTTT. Looking up the rest from reference TRBV7-6 and TRBJ2-3 gives the full variable domain: GAGVSQSPRYKVTKRGQDVALRCDPISGHVSLYWYRQALGQGPEFLTYFNYEAQQDKSGLPNDRFSAERPEGSISTLTIQRTEQRDSAMYRCASSLVSPSTDTQYFGPGTRLTVL.

V gene TRBV18 combines with J gene TRBJ2-7; TRBD1 aligns across 9 bases. This CDR3 comprises 14 residues. After removal of 6 bases from V and 6 bases from J, the junction contained 9 bases not matched to a gene. Germline V gene lookup returns CDR1 KGHSH and CDR2 LQKENI. CDR3 loop: CASSPDRGLGEQYF. CDR3 in DNA: TGTGCCAGCTCCCCGGACAGGGGATTAGGCGAGCAGTACTTC.

This chain joins TRBV7-9 and TRBJ1-2, with D perhaps matching TRBD1 (6 bases). This CDR3 comprises 15 residues. CDR1 and CDR2 (germline): SEHNR, FQNEAQ (reference sequence). Trimming removed 0 bases at V and 3 bases at J, with 11 bases between. The CDR3 sequence is CASSLAGGQDYGYTF. The DNA for the CDR3 is TGTGCCAGCAGCTTAGCGGGGGGCCAAGACTATGGCTACACCTTC. Together with reference TRBV7-9 and TRBJ1-2, the CDR3 gives the full variable domain: DTGVSQNPRHKITKRGQNVTFRCDPISEHNRLYWYRQTLGQGPEFLTYFQNEAQLEKSRLLSDRFSAERPKGSFSTLEIQRTEQGDSAMYLCASSLAGGQDYGYTFGSGTRLTVV.

The rearrangement joins TRBV6-5 to TRBJ2-7, with TRBD1 matching 7 bases. The trim removed 2 bases at V and 6 bases at J, leaving 4 bases unmatched. Per the germline V gene, CDR1 is MNHEY and CDR2 is SVGAGI. The length of the CDR3 is 13 residues. The CDR3 DNA reads as TGTGCCAGCAGTTACCGGGACAGCGGCGAGCAGTACTTC. Protein: CASSYRDSGEQYF.

The chain joins TRBV4-1 to TRBJ2-5, with 13 bases matching TRBD2. The ends lost 4 bases at V and 4 bases at J; junction bases unmatched: 12. The germline V gene encodes CDR1 MGHRA and CDR2 YSYEKL. CDR3 length: 18 residues. The CDR3 coding sequence is TGCGCCAGCAGCCCCCAAAAACTAGCGGGAGGGTTGGGAGAGACCCAGTACTTC. Amino acids: CASSPQKLAGGLGETQYF.

The chain carries TRBV6-2 or TRBV6-3 and TRBJ1-2; 8 bases agree with TRBD1. This CDR3 contains 13 residues. Germline V gene data show CDR1 as MNHEY and CDR2 as SVGEGT. Trimming at V came to 5 bases and at J to 5 bases, leaving 4 bases not matched to a gene. The CDR3 is CASSTRTGYGYTF. The CDR3 DNA is TGTGCCAGCAGTACAAGGACAGGGTATGGCTACACCTTC.

The gene calls are TRBV9 and TRBJ1-1; tentatively, D is TRBD1 (5 bases). The CDR3 contains 14 residues. Deletions cut 4 bases from V and 1 base from J, with 11 bases between. Germline assignment: CDR1 SGDLS and CDR2 YYNGEE. CDR3 region: CASSLATGNTEAFF. In DNA, the CDR3 is TGTGCCAGCAGCCTAGCTACAGGGAACACTGAAGCTTTCTTT.

This clone was counted once. The chain joins TRBV30 to TRBJ2-3; D perhaps matches TRBD2 (6 bases). V was shortened by 2 bases and J by 2 bases, with 14 bases between the two germline ends. The CDR3 sequence is 15 residues long. Germline lookup yields CDR1 GTSNPN and CDR2 SVGIG (reference sequence). In DNA, the CDR3 is TGTGCCTGGAGTCTAGGACTATCTTCCACAGATACGCAGTATTTT. It translates to CAWSLGLSSTDTQYF.

The V and J genes are TRBV5-8 and TRBJ2-3, with TRBD2 matching over 7 bases. V lost 6 bases and J lost 4; bases outside the gene matches: 8. The CDR3 spans 14 residues. Per germline, CDR1 SGHTS and CDR2 YDEGEE. CDR3 sequence: CASTWSGTSDTQYF. The CDR3 coding sequence is TGTGCCAGCACATGGAGCGGGACCTCAGATACGCAGTATTTT.

The chain employs TRBV18 and TRBJ2-1; weak D call: TRBD2 (6 bases). Germline V CDR1 and CDR2: KGHSH, LQKENI. This CDR3 is built from 14 residues. Trimming pared 4 bases from V and 9 bases from J, leaving 16 bases between. The CDR3 loop is CASSRASDQAEQFF. For the CDR3, the DNA is TGTGCCAGCTCACGGGCTAGCGACCAGGCTGAGCAGTTCTTC.

In its sample, this clone was seen once. The chain carries TRBV5-1 and TRBJ1-2; TRBD1 aligns across 11 bases. CDR1 and CDR2 (germline): SGHRS, YFSETQ. CDR3 length: 15 residues. V was pared by 4 bases and J by 2 bases, with 4 bases of the junction left unmatched. The CDR3 is CASSLGTGGNYGYTF. CDR3 sequence (DNA): TGCGCCAGCAGCCTTGGGACAGGGGGAAACTATGGCTACACCTTC. Together with reference TRBV5-1 and TRBJ1-2, the CDR3 gives the full variable domain: KAGVTQTPRYLIKTRGQQVTLSCSPISGHRSVSWYQQTPGQGLQFLFEYFSETQRNKGNFPGRFSGRQFSNSRSEMNVSTLELGDSALYLCASSLGTGGNYGYTFGSGTRLTVV.

The V and J genes are TRBV11-2 and TRBJ1-2, with D unclear. This CDR3 region has 15 residues. Germline CDR1 is SGHAT and CDR2 is FQNNGV. Trimming took off 5 bases at V and 4 bases at J, with 17 bases between the two ends. CDR3 sequence reads: CASSAPREGAYGYTF. The DNA of the CDR3 is TGTGCCAGCAGCGCGCCGAGGGAAGGAGCCTATGGCTACACCTTC.

The chain links TRBV28 to TRBJ1-1; TRBD1 is a possible D gene (6 bases). CDR3 length: 14 residues. Between the trimmed V and J ends, which lost 2 bases and 6 bases, there was a span of 13 bases. Germline V gene data show CDR1 as MDHEN and CDR2 as SYDVKM. The CDR3 here is CASSLAQGRAEAFF. CDR3 DNA sequence: TGTGCCAGCAGTTTAGCGCAGGGGCGGGCTGAAGCTTTCTTT.

In its sample, this clone was seen once. The J gene is TRBJ2-5, the V gene TRBV5-4; D is ambiguous. CDR1 is SGHNT, CDR2 YYREEE, per germline (reference sequence). Trimming removed 2 bases at V and 2 bases at J, with 7 bases between. The CDR3 length is 13 residues. DNA of the CDR3: TGTGCCAGCAGCTTTGGGGTGCAAGAGACCCAGTACTTC. This gives the protein CASSFGVQETQYF.

The gene calls are TRBV19 and TRBJ2-1; 9 bases line up with TRBD2. V gave up 9 bases and J gave up 10 bases; unmatched junction bases: 13. Germline CDR1 and CDR2: LNHDA and SQIVND (reference sequence). The CDR3 is made up of 14 amino acids. The CDR3: CASRGVAGAREQFF. The CDR3 nucleotides read TGTGCCAGCCGAGGGGTAGCGGGAGCTCGGGAGCAGTTCTTC.

This rearrangement joins TRBV5-1 to TRBJ1-4, with TRBD1 matching 7 bases. Trimming at V came to 4 bases and at J to 0 bases, leaving 3 bases not matched to a gene. The germline CDR1 and CDR2 sequences are SGHRS and YFSETQ. The CDR3 is 15 amino acids. CDR3 coding DNA: TGCGCCAGCAGCGAACAGGGGTCAACTAATGAAAAACTGTTTTTT. This encodes CASSEQGSTNEKLFF.

The chain is built from TRBV6-5 and TRBJ2-1; TRBD2 matches 11 bases. Trimming at V came to 0 bases and at J to 7 bases, leaving 5 bases not matched to a gene. In germline, CDR1 is MNHEY, CDR2 SVGAGI. This CDR3 is built from 16 residues. The CDR3 DNA sequence: TGTGCCAGCAGTTACTCCGGACTAGCGGGTCTAAATGAGCAGTTCTTC. Its protein is CASSYSGLAGLNEQFF.

A note on this clone: Germline and junction disagree at one end, which may indicate a read error. The chain links TRBV2 to TRBJ1-2, with TRBD1 as a possible D gene (5 bases). The CDR3 is 11 amino acids. CDR1 is SNHLY and CDR2 is FYNNEI in the germline V gene. This CDR3 reads CASGAVDLWIF. The CDR3 region has the DNA TGTGCCAGCGGGGCCGTGGACTTGTGGATCTTC.

The V call is TRBV7-2, the J call TRBJ2-1; 9 nucleotides agree with TRBD2. Germline trimming cut 1 base from V and 4 bases from J; bases unmatched to any gene: 5. CDR1 SGHTA and CDR2 FQGNSA come from the germline V gene. This CDR3 contains 16 residues. The CDR3 spells CASSLGLREGYNEQFF. CDR3 in DNA: TGTGCCAGCAGCTTAGGTTTGCGGGAGGGGTACAATGAGCAGTTCTTC.

The chain couples TRBV4-1 to TRBJ2-2, with D tentatively TRBD1 (6 bases). The germline V gene has CDR1 MGHRA and CDR2 YSYEKL. This CDR3 is 19 amino acids long. The V end lost 1 base, the J end lost 3 bases, and 21 bases lay between the germline ends. CDR3 DNA: TGCGCCAGCAGCCAAGGGGTGCTACAGGGTTCAAAGCACACCGGGGAGCTGTTTTTT. Amino acids: CASSQGVLQGSKHTGELFF.

The chain combines TRBV28 with TRBJ1-1; D is unresolved. Germline V gene lookup returns CDR1 MDHEN and CDR2 SYDVKM. This CDR3 is built from 12 residues. The ends were cut back, 6 bases at V and 0 bases at J, with 5 bases in the middle. The CDR3 DNA is TGTGCCAGCAGCGGGGTGAACACTGAAGCTTTCTTT. Its protein is CASSGVNTEAFF.

This chain uses TRBV27 with TRBJ2-2, with D perhaps matching TRBD1 or TRBD2 (5 bases each). The CDR3 consists of 15 residues. Between the trimmed V and J ends, which lost 3 bases and 6 bases, there was a span of 14 bases. Looked up from germline, CDR1 is MNHEY and CDR2 is SMNVEV (reference sequence). CDR3 in amino acids: CASSFQGPYAGELFF. CDR3 DNA sequence: TGTGCCAGCAGTTTTCAGGGACCCTACGCCGGGGAGCTGTTTTTT.

The chain uses TRBV27 and TRBJ2-7, with D possibly being TRBD2 (5 bases). In germline, CDR1 is MNHEY, CDR2 SMNVEV (reference sequence). V lost 6 bases and J lost 0, with 15 bases in between. This CDR3 is 15 amino acids long. The CDR3 region is CASRMARSGSYEQYF. CDR3 sequence (DNA): TGTGCCAGCAGGATGGCCCGGAGCGGCTCCTACGAGCAGTACTTC.

V is TRBV7-9 and J is TRBJ1-2; D gene unclear. Trimming took 1 base from V and 6 from J, leaving 15 bases between them. The CDR3 is 15 amino acids. In germline, CDR1 is SEHNR, CDR2 FQNEAQ (reference sequence). CDR3 bases: TGTGCCAGCAGCTTAGGGAAAGCGTCTTGGGATGGCTACACCTTC. It translates to CASSLGKASWDGYTF.

The genes are TRBV5-8 and TRBJ2-2, with D tentatively TRBD2 (6 bases). Germline assignment: CDR1 SGHTS and CDR2 YDEGEE. This CDR3 contains 16 residues. V was trimmed by 4 bases and J by 3 bases, leaving 16 bases between them. The CDR3 DNA reads as TGTGCCAGCAGCCCTGGGACTTTTTTTTACACCGGGGAGCTGTTTTTT. It encodes CASSPGTFFYTGELFF.

V and J are TRBV28 and TRBJ1-5; a possible D gene is TRBD1 (5 bases). Germline lookup yields CDR1 MDHEN and CDR2 SYDVKM. Trimming left V 3 bases short and J 6 bases short, with 12 bases between. The CDR3 covers 14 residues. CDR3 amino acids: CASSFTGGGQPQHF. The CDR3 bases are TGTGCCAGCAGTTTCACCGGCGGGGGTCAGCCCCAGCATTTT. Based on the CDR3 plus reference TRBV28 and TRBJ1-5, the full variable domain is DVKVTQSSRYLVKRTGEKVFLECVQDMDHENMFWYRQDPGLGLRLIYFSYDVKMKEKGDIPEGYSVSREKKERFSLILESASTNQTSMYLCASSFTGGGQPQHFGDGTRLSIL.

The chain uses TRBV7-9 and TRBJ1-4; D is uncertain. The CDR3 contains 16 residues. V was cut by 1 base and J by 0 bases, with 9 bases left in between. Germline CDR1 is SEHNR and CDR2 is FQNEAQ (reference sequence). The CDR3: CASSLETTATNEKLFF. The CDR3 coding sequence is TGTGCCAGCAGCTTAGAAACAACTGCAACTAATGAAAAACTGTTTTTT.

The rearrangement links TRBV18 to TRBJ2-1; TRBD2 aligns across 11 bases. Trimming cost V 6 bases and J 4 bases; bases outside gene matches: 5. Germline CDR1 KGHSH, CDR2 LQKENI. This CDR3 is built from 15 residues. The CDR3 region is CASSPSGRTYNEQFF. The CDR3 DNA follows: TGTGCCAGCTCTCCTAGCGGGAGGACATACAATGAGCAGTTCTTC.

The V gene is TRBV7-9, the J gene TRBJ1-3, with D hard to call. Trimming took 2 bases from V and 0 from J, leaving 5 bases between them. There are 14 residues in the CDR3. From germline, CDR1 is SEHNR and CDR2 FQNEAQ (reference sequence). The CDR3 DNA follows: TGTGCCAGCAGCTTACTCCTCTCTGGAAACACCATATATTTT. Encoded protein: CASSLLLSGNTIYF.